Below are 20 T cell receptor beta chains sequenced from a single sample in a study of blood T cells in healthy people across ages. Alongside a J-beta primer mix, a sample-barcoded 5' primer served in a second PCR lasting about 7 to 12 cycles. MiXCR was run by TCRdb on the 5' RACE reads, yielding one entry per CDR3 protein. Here the sample spans roughly 500,000 distinct CDR3 sequences, 27% being singletons. The specimen sequenced was blood. These TCRs come from a woman in her seventies in good health.

This clonotype was detected a few times. The rearrangement links TRBV5-1 to TRBJ2-3, with 9 bases fitting TRBD2. Trimming cost V 0 bases and J 6 bases; bases outside gene matches: 8. Germline-derived CDR1 and CDR2 are SGHRS and YFSETQ. This CDR3 contains 16 residues. CDR3 nucleotides: TGCGCCAGCAGCTTGGTTGCGGGGGGGCCTTTGGATACGCAGTATTTT. It is translated as CASSLVAGGPLDTQYF.

The chain uses TRBV27 and TRBJ1-1; 8 bases align to TRBD1. The CDR3 is 15 amino acids. Germline V gene lookup returns CDR1 MNHEY and CDR2 SMNVEV (reference sequence). V lost 0 bases and J lost 10; bases outside the gene matches: 10. Here the CDR3 reads CASSLSNQGAARAFF. CDR3 sequence (DNA): TGTGCCAGCAGTTTATCGAACCAGGGGGCGGCGAGAGCTTTCTTT.

The DNA for the CDR3 is TGCGCCAGCGCCTCCGGCGGACCCCCGGAGACCCAGTACTTC. This encodes CASASGGPPETQYF. This chain links TRBV5-1 with TRBJ2-5, with D hard to call. This CDR3 spans 14 amino acids. With 7 bases removed from V and 5 bases from J, the gap between germline ends came to 18 bases. Germline CDR1 reads SGHRS; CDR2 reads YFSETQ.

The J gene is TRBJ2-5, the V gene TRBV7-2, with 7 bases fitting TRBD2. CDR3 length equals 15 residues. Germline V gene sequence: CDR1 SGHTA, CDR2 FQGNSA. The junction had 6 bases not matched to a gene; V was cut back by 2 bases and J by 3 bases. CDR3 nucleotides: TGTGCCAGCAGCTTATTAGGGAGGGCCGAAGAGACCCAGTACTTC. Translating gives CASSLLGRAEETQYF. Based on the CDR3 plus reference TRBV7-2 and TRBJ2-5, the full variable domain is GAGVSQSPSNKVTEKGKDVELRCDPISGHTALYWYRQSLGQGLEFLIYFQGNSAPDKSGLPSDRFSAERTGGSVSTLTIQRTQQEDSAVYLCASSLLGRAEETQYFGPGTRLLVL.

There are a few counts of this clonotype. This chain uses TRBV5-5 with TRBJ1-4, with 8 bases identical to TRBD1. V lost 5 bases, J lost 5 bases, and 8 bases stayed unmatched. Germline CDR1 and CDR2: SGHKS and YYEKEE (reference sequence). The CDR3 contains 15 residues. In DNA, the CDR3 is TGTGCCAGCAGAGATCAGACAGGGGTAAATGAAAAACTGTTTTTT. Protein: CASRDQTGVNEKLFF. The full variable domain, completed using reference TRBV5-5 and TRBJ1-4, is DAGVTQSPTHLIKTRGQQVTLRCSPISGHKSVSWYQQVLGQGPQFIFQYYEKEERGRGNFPDRFSARQFPNYSSELNVNALLLGDSALYLCASRDQTGVNEKLFFGSGTQLSVL.

The V call is TRBV5-5, the J call TRBJ2-1, with D unresolved. This CDR3 has 11 amino acids. Between the trimmed V and J ends, which lost 2 bases and 9 bases, there was a span of 6 bases. Germline V gene lookup returns CDR1 SGHKS and CDR2 YYEKEE (reference sequence). The CDR3 loop reads CASSLQLEQFF. The CDR3 nucleotides are TGTGCCAGCAGCTTACAACTTGAGCAGTTCTTC.

This clonotype was seen only a few times. V is TRBV9 and J is TRBJ2-1; D might be TRBD2 (7 bases). V dropped 0 bases and J dropped 0 bases, with 16 bases sitting between them. The length of the CDR3 is 18 residues. Germline CDR1 and CDR2: SGDLS and YYNGEE. This CDR3 reads CASSVGGGGAYSYNEQFF. The CDR3 DNA follows: TGTGCCAGCAGCGTAGGAGGAGGGGGGGCCTACTCCTACAATGAGCAGTTCTTC.

This chain joins TRBV6-1 and TRBJ1-6, with TRBD1 matching over 8 bases. Germline lookup yields CDR1 MNHNS and CDR2 SASEGT. Unmatched junction bases numbered 14, after V lost 6 bases and J lost 7 bases. The CDR3 sequence is 17 residues long. The CDR3 spells CASRVKTTGQGNSPLHF. The CDR3 DNA follows: TGTGCCAGCAGAGTTAAAACCACAGGACAGGGCAATTCACCCCTCCACTTT.

This clonotype has a handful of counts. The chain has TRBV9 and TRBJ2-3; 7 bases agree with TRBD1. The V and J ends lost 0 bases and 1 base, in that order; junction bases with no gene match: 8. The CDR3 contains 17 residues. Germline assignment: CDR1 SGDLS and CDR2 YYNGEE. CDR3 loop: CASSVVPTGLGTDTQYF. The CDR3 nucleotides read TGTGCCAGCAGCGTAGTCCCGACAGGGCTAGGCACAGATACGCAGTATTTT.

This clonotype was counted only a few times. The chain carries TRBV7-2 and TRBJ2-3; D is unclear. The germline CDR1 and CDR2 sequences are SGHTA and FQGNSA. Between the trimmed V and J ends, which lost 3 bases and 6 bases, there was a span of 10 bases. The CDR3 has 13 amino acids. CDR3 bases: TGTGCCAGCAGCTTCCACCAAGGGGATACGCAGTATTTT. The encoded protein is CASSFHQGDTQYF.

This clonotype was observed a handful of times. J is TRBJ1-1 and V is TRBV6-2 or TRBV6-3, with D possibly TRBD1 on 6 matching bases. CDR1 is MNHEY, CDR2 SVGEGT, per germline. The CDR3 extends over 14 amino acids. V shed 2 bases and J shed 3 bases, with 10 bases lying between them. The CDR3 DNA reads as TGTGCCAGCAGTTACCCAGGGGTATACACTGAAGCTTTCTTT. This codes for CASSYPGVYTEAFF.

J is TRBJ1-2 and V is TRBV29-1; D ambiguous. This CDR3 contains 10 residues. Trimming stripped 2 bases from V and 7 bases from J, with 5 bases between. Germline values: CDR1 SQVTM, CDR2 ANQGSEA. DNA of the CDR3: TGCAGCGTTGAAATCGGTGGCTACACCTTC. Translated, it gives CSVEIGGYTF.

The CDR3 region has the DNA TGTGCCACCAGTGATTCGGGGCAGAACTATGGCTACACCTTC. It codes for CATSDSGQNYGYTF. The V gene is TRBV24-1, the J gene TRBJ1-2; D perhaps matches TRBD1 (5 bases). The CDR3 has 14 amino acids. Germline CDR1 KGHDR, CDR2 SFDVKD. The germline V and J ends were trimmed by 2 bases and 2 bases, with 8 bases remaining between them.

The chain employs TRBV6-1 and TRBJ2-7, with D maybe TRBD1 (5 bases). Germline V gene data show CDR1 as MNHNS and CDR2 as SASEGT. There are 13 residues in the CDR3. The V end lost 3 bases, the J end lost 0 bases, and 6 bases lay between the germline ends. The CDR3 DNA reads as TGTGCCAGCAGTGAGACAGACTCCTACGAGCAGTACTTC. This codes for CASSETDSYEQYF.

This clonotype was seen more than once but under ten times. This sequence joins TRBV9 and TRBJ2-3; 10 positions agree with TRBD2. The CDR3 is made up of 16 amino acids. Germline-derived CDR1 and CDR2 are SGDLS and YYNGEE. With V trimmed by 0 bases and J by 2 bases, 3 bases remained unmatched. This CDR3 reads CASSVALAGDTDTQYF. The DNA for the CDR3 is TGTGCCAGCAGCGTAGCGCTAGCGGGGGACACAGATACGCAGTATTTT.

This clonotype was observed once. The chain has TRBV20-1 and TRBJ2-7, with TRBD2 matching over 7 bases. The CDR3 length is 12 residues. Germline CDR1 is DFQATT and CDR2 is SNEGSKA (reference sequence). Germline trimming cut 1 base from V and 4 bases from J; bases unmatched to any gene: 1. The CDR3 region is CSARGLAYEQYF. For the CDR3, the DNA is TGCAGTGCTAGAGGACTAGCTTACGAGCAGTACTTC.

The V and J genes are TRBV24-1 and TRBJ2-7; 8 nucleotides align to TRBD1. CDR3 size: 11 residues. J was trimmed by 6 bases and V by 9 bases; bases with no gene match: 3. Per germline, CDR1 KGHDR and CDR2 SFDVKD. The DNA of the CDR3 is TGTGCCACCTCTACAGGGGGCGAGCAGTACTTC. Its translation: CATSTGGEQYF.

This clonotype turned up a few times. The chain links TRBV20-1 to TRBJ1-4; D possibly corresponds to TRBD1 (5 bases). The V and J ends lost 6 bases and 6 bases respectively, with 14 bases between them. Germline V gene lookup returns CDR1 DFQATT and CDR2 SNEGSKA (reference sequence). The CDR3 runs 13 residues. This CDR3 reads CSAYRQLDEKLFF. CDR3 in DNA: TGCAGTGCCTATCGACAGCTCGATGAAAAACTGTTTTTT.

In this sample, this clonotype turned up many times. One end of the junction is discordant with germline, which a read error may explain. This chain links TRBV7-7 with TRBJ2-7; weak D call: TRBD2 (5 bases). This CDR3 has 13 residues. Germline V gene lookup returns CDR1 SSHAT and CDR2 FNYEAQ (reference sequence). CDR3: CASSSGNSYEQYF. DNA for the CDR3: TGTGCTAGCAGCTCCGGGAACTCCTACGAGCAGTACTTC. Full variable domain (rest looked up from reference TRBV7-7 and TRBJ2-7): GAGVSQSPRYKVTKRGQDVTLRCDPISSHATLYWYQQALGQGPEFLTYFNYEAQPDKSGLPSDRFSAERPEGSISTLTIQRTEQRDSAMYRCASSSGNSYEQYFGPGTRLTVT.

This clonotype was detected only a few times. The rearrangement uses TRBV19 and TRBJ2-5; 7 bases align to TRBD1. The CDR3 loop spans 14 amino acids. Germline V CDR1 and CDR2: LNHDA, SQIVND (reference sequence). V shed 6 bases and J 7 bases; nucleotides not matched to a gene: 11. CDR3 DNA: TGTGCCAGTAGCCGGGACAGTGGTGTCGGGACCCAGTACTTC. Amino acids: CASSRDSGVGTQYF.